A single sample is the source of the 15 T cell receptor beta chains below, sequenced in a study of cytomegalovirus exposure and HLA in healthy donors. Generated by immunoSEQ multiplex PCR, the TCRdb table keeps only in-frame clones and is missing some. The repertoire has roughly 270,000 clones, 88% of them found once; the top ten carry approximately 0.9%. Sequenced input: PBMCs. The receptors originated from a young woman in good health and CMV-seronegative.

The V and J genes are TRBV11-1 and TRBJ2-7; the match to TRBD2 covers 7 bases. Germline V gene lookup returns CDR1 SGHAT and CDR2 FQDESV (reference sequence). After removal of 1 base from V and 4 bases from J, the junction contained 7 bases not matched to a gene. This CDR3 has 15 residues. The CDR3 is CASSLGGGRLYEQYF. The CDR3 DNA is TGTGCCAGCAGCTTAGGTGGCGGGAGACTTTACGAGCAGTACTTC.

This clone occurred a few times. This sequence joins TRBV25-1 and TRBJ2-7; a possible D gene is TRBD1 (5 bases). With 1 base removed from V and 4 bases from J, the gap between germline ends came to 11 bases. CDR3 length equals 14 residues. CDR1 is MGHDK and CDR2 is SYGVNS in the germline V gene. CDR3 region: CASSEFRVEYEQYF. For the CDR3, the DNA is TGTGCCAGCAGTGAATTCAGGGTTGAGTACGAGCAGTACTTC.

The V gene is TRBV29-1, the J gene TRBJ2-1, with D unresolved. The CDR3 spans 14 residues. The germline V and J ends were trimmed by 3 bases and 1 base, with 10 bases remaining between them. Per germline, CDR1 SQVTM and CDR2 ANQGSEA. CDR3 sequence reads: CSVERLGSYNEQFF. The CDR3 DNA sequence: TGCAGCGTTGAGCGACTGGGTTCCTACAATGAGCAGTTCTTC.

The chain couples TRBV30 to TRBJ2-1; 7 nucleotides match TRBD2. CDR1 is GTSNPN, CDR2 SVGIG, per germline (reference sequence). The V gene end was trimmed by 1 base and the J gene end by 5 bases; junction bases not matched to a gene: 8. The CDR3 spans 15 residues. Here the CDR3 DNA reads TGTGCCTGGAGTGGAGGGAGGGCCCTCAACAATGAGCAGTTCTTC. Protein: CAWSGGRALNNEQFF.

CDR3 sequence: CASSQLISLRYEQYF. CDR3 DNA: TGCGCCAGCAGTCAATTGATTAGTCTTCGGTACGAGCAGTACTTC. This chain links TRBV23-1 with TRBJ2-7; no clear D gene. TRBV23-1 is sorted into the ORF group, with uncertain function. This CDR3 spans 15 amino acids. With 1 base removed from V and 4 bases from J, the gap between germline ends came to 14 bases.

V and J are TRBV20-1 and TRBJ2-3; tentatively, D is TRBD2 (5 bases). Germline assignment: CDR1 DFQATT and CDR2 SNEGSKA (reference sequence). The CDR3 covers 11 residues. V shed 1 base and J shed 10 bases, with 9 bases lying between them. This CDR3 reads CSARAGSAQYF. The CDR3 DNA follows: TGCAGTGCTAGAGCGGGGAGTGCGCAGTATTTT.

This chain connects TRBV10-1 to TRBJ2-7; the match to TRBD2 covers 7 bases. The CDR3 is 14 residues long. V lost 4 bases to trimming and J lost 0 bases; unmatched junction nucleotides: 3. CDR1 is WNHNN, CDR2 SYGVQD, per germline (reference sequence). This CDR3 is CASSVGGDSYEQYF. In DNA form, the CDR3 reads TGCGCCAGCAGTGTTGGGGGGGACTCCTACGAGCAGTACTTC.

This CDR3 is CASSKVQGNQPQHF. CDR3 DNA: TGTGCCAGCAGTAAAGTACAGGGCAATCAGCCCCAGCATTTT. V usage is TRBV2 and J usage is TRBJ1-5, with D possibly being TRBD1 (5 bases). Germline V CDR1 and CDR2: SNHLY, FYNNEI. The CDR3 consists of 14 residues. The V end was cut by 5 bases, the J end by 2 bases, with 10 bases between.

This chain uses TRBV7-8 with TRBJ2-1, with D possibly being TRBD2 (5 bases). Germline V gene sequence: CDR1 SGHVS, CDR2 FQNEAQ. The ends were cut back, 1 base at V and 6 bases at J, with 19 bases in the middle. The CDR3 contains 17 residues. CDR3 residues: CASSLDLGFTRLNEQFF. CDR3 in DNA: TGTGCCAGCAGCTTAGATCTCGGTTTTACTAGACTCAATGAGCAGTTCTTC.

The chain uses TRBV2 and TRBJ2-2, with 13 nucleotides matching TRBD2. Trimming removed 6 bases from V and 4 bases from J; junction bases left unmatched: 8. The CDR3 loop spans 17 amino acids. The V gene's germline CDR1 is SNHLY and CDR2 FYNNEI. CDR3 sequence reads: CASRTTSGRAFTGELFF. Written as DNA, the CDR3 is TGTGCCAGCAGGACCACTAGCGGGAGGGCCTTCACCGGGGAGCTGTTTTTT.

This chain links TRBV5-1 with TRBJ2-1, with 11 bases aligning to TRBD2. CDR3 length: 16 residues. J was trimmed by 9 bases and V by 0 bases; bases with no gene match: 8. In germline, CDR1 is SGHRS, CDR2 YFSETQ. The CDR3 DNA reads as TGCGCCAGCAGCTTGGGGGTGACTAGCGGGATTAGTGAGCAGTTCTTC. Translating it yields CASSLGVTSGISEQFF.

V gene TRBV29-1 combines with J gene TRBJ1-3; D is ambiguous. The CDR3 loop spans 16 amino acids. With 2 bases removed from V and 0 bases from J, the gap between germline ends came to 14 bases. CDR1 and CDR2 (germline): SQVTM, ANQGSEA. The CDR3 DNA follows: TGCAGCGTTGAACTTCCTTTGCAGGACTCTGGAAACACCATATATTTT. Translating it yields CSVELPLQDSGNTIYF.

The rearrangement joins TRBV9 to TRBJ1-1, with 7 positions matching TRBD1. CDR3 length: 15 residues. Per the germline V gene, CDR1 is SGDLS and CDR2 is YYNGEE. The trim removed 8 bases at V and 1 base at J, leaving 11 bases unmatched. CDR3 nucleotides: TGTGCCAGTCAAAGGGGGCAAGGTCCGAACACTGAAGCTTTCTTT. It specifies CASQRGQGPNTEAFF.

V usage is TRBV27 and J usage is TRBJ2-7; 7 bases map to TRBD2. CDR1 and CDR2 from the germline V gene are MNHEY and SMNVEV (reference sequence). The V and J ends lost 6 bases and 1 base, in that order; junction bases with no gene match: 6. This CDR3 spans 14 amino acids. This CDR3 is CASRAGGGSYEQYF. DNA for the CDR3: TGTGCCAGCAGGGCTGGGGGGGGGTCCTACGAGCAGTACTTC.

This chain joins TRBV5-1 and TRBJ1-4; tentative D call: TRBD1 (6 bases). Germline-derived CDR1 and CDR2 are SGHRS and YFSETQ. With 5 bases removed from V and 5 bases from J, the gap between germline ends came to 13 bases. The CDR3 is 14 residues long. The CDR3 DNA follows: TGCGCCAGCAGACAGGGACGGGGAAATGAAAAACTGTTTTTT. Its translation: CASRQGRGNEKLFF.